A selection of T cell receptor beta chains follows, all from one sample in a study of breast tumors, draining lymph nodes, adjacent tissues. TCRdb passed the multiplex PCR reads through MiXCR, listing each CDR3 protein once. The data hold approximately 15,000 distinct CDR3 sequences, with less than 75% observed a single time. Sequenced input: tumor-adjacent breast tissue. The receptors shown here come from a female donor with breast cancer. Some clones in this sample may be carry-over from other donors' samples. The conserved cysteine and the conserved F or W are not part of the CDR3 here. The order of the fields is J gene, V gene, D gene, CDR3 protein. D genes are given only for firm matches.

j_gene: TRBJ2-3; v_gene: TRBV20-1; d_gene: -; CDR3aa: SASRVLVDTQY
j_gene: TRBJ1-4; v_gene: TRBV10-3; d_gene: -; CDR3aa: AISESGAGQEKLF
j_gene: TRBJ2-1; v_gene: TRBV18; d_gene: TRBD2; CDR3aa: ASSTSSGLAVYNEQF
j_gene: TRBJ2-3; v_gene: TRBV9; d_gene: -; CDR3aa: ASSVLTGKDTQY
j_gene: TRBJ2-7; v_gene: TRBV5-5; d_gene: -; CDR3aa: ASSYPGHGYEQY
j_gene: TRBJ2-1; v_gene: TRBV29-1; d_gene: TRBD2; CDR3aa: SVVILAGNEQF
j_gene: TRBJ2-7; v_gene: TRBV29-1; d_gene: -; CDR3aa: SVGWTSAVYEQY
j_gene: TRBJ1-2; v_gene: TRBV2; d_gene: -; CDR3aa: ASSETANYGYT
j_gene: TRBJ2-3; v_gene: TRBV15; d_gene: -; CDR3aa: ATSRVTMADLGTQY
j_gene: TRBJ2-3; v_gene: TRBV19; d_gene: -; CDR3aa: ASSIGVRPPTDTQY
j_gene: TRBJ1-3; v_gene: TRBV20-1; d_gene: TRBD1; CDR3aa: SASPGGARGNTIY
j_gene: TRBJ1-1; v_gene: TRBV7-2; d_gene: -; CDR3aa: ASSSRVGGVNTEAF
j_gene: TRBJ2-5; v_gene: TRBV29-1; d_gene: -; CDR3aa: SVGREWDPETQY
j_gene: TRBJ1-6; v_gene: TRBV6-1; d_gene: -; CDR3aa: ASTRTAIDNSPLH
j_gene: TRBJ1-2; v_gene: TRBV7-2; d_gene: TRBD1; CDR3aa: ASSQDRDKGYT
j_gene: TRBJ1-5; v_gene: TRBV28; d_gene: -; CDR3aa: ASRQSNQPQH
j_gene: TRBJ2-3; v_gene: TRBV24-1; d_gene: -; CDR3aa: ATSDPARDTQY
j_gene: TRBJ1-2; v_gene: TRBV19; d_gene: TRBD1; CDR3aa: ASSRTQGAGYGYT
j_gene: TRBJ1-2; v_gene: TRBV5-1; d_gene: -; CDR3aa: AGSLARGNYGYT
j_gene: TRBJ2-1; v_gene: TRBV4-1; d_gene: -; CDR3aa: ASSPGVHSSSYNEQF
j_gene: TRBJ2-1; v_gene: TRBV5-6; d_gene: -; CDR3aa: ASSLIDSRWNEQF
j_gene: TRBJ1-5; v_gene: TRBV2; d_gene: TRBD1; CDR3aa: ASSVTGRHQPQH
j_gene: TRBJ2-3; v_gene: TRBV11-2; d_gene: -; CDR3aa: ASSARQDRGTDTQY
j_gene: TRBJ2-7; v_gene: TRBV3-1; d_gene: TRBD2; CDR3aa: ASSALAGAEQY
j_gene: TRBJ2-1; v_gene: TRBV24-1; d_gene: TRBD1; CDR3aa: ATSDDRVLYNEQF
j_gene: TRBJ2-1; v_gene: TRBV7-8; d_gene: -; CDR3aa: ASSFADSSYNEQF
j_gene: TRBJ2-1; v_gene: TRBV19; d_gene: -; CDR3aa: ASSISSGTDEQF
j_gene: TRBJ2-2; v_gene: TRBV5-4; d_gene: -; CDR3aa: ASSPAGTLNTGELL
j_gene: TRBJ2-4; v_gene: TRBV2; d_gene: TRBD2; CDR3aa: ASSEWDSGTLNIQY
j_gene: TRBJ2-1; v_gene: TRBV7-9; d_gene: -; CDR3aa: ASSFVRGAYNEQF
j_gene: TRBJ1-5; v_gene: TRBV18; d_gene: -; CDR3aa: ASSRSGQGQPQH
j_gene: TRBJ1-4; v_gene: TRBV10-2; d_gene: -; CDR3aa: ASSDSGDEKLF
j_gene: TRBJ1-6; v_gene: TRBV10-3; d_gene: TRBD1; CDR3aa: AISGESGGVSPLH
j_gene: TRBJ1-2; v_gene: TRBV6-5; d_gene: -; CDR3aa: ASSKRQASGYT
j_gene: TRBJ1-2; v_gene: TRBV7-9; d_gene: -; CDR3aa: ASSLGGGHAVGYP
j_gene: TRBJ1-2; v_gene: TRBV7-2; d_gene: -; CDR3aa: ASSLVGQIYGYT
j_gene: TRBJ1-6; v_gene: TRBV7-9; d_gene: -; CDR3aa: ASSLDGGSGSPLH
j_gene: TRBJ2-5; v_gene: TRBV5-5; d_gene: TRBD2; CDR3aa: ASRVGGGQETQY
j_gene: TRBJ2-4; v_gene: TRBV7-8; d_gene: -; CDR3aa: ASSRGLSLAKNIQY
j_gene: TRBJ1-5; v_gene: TRBV7-9; d_gene: -; CDR3aa: ASSLGVQPQH
j_gene: TRBJ1-4; v_gene: TRBV15; d_gene: -; CDR3aa: ATSGPNEKLF
j_gene: TRBJ1-5; v_gene: TRBV20-1; d_gene: TRBD1; CDR3aa: SAREGQGARSNQPQH
j_gene: TRBJ1-4; v_gene: TRBV9; d_gene: -; CDR3aa: ASSVGVRDNNRLF
j_gene: TRBJ1-2; v_gene: TRBV6-2/TRBV6-3; d_gene: -; CDR3aa: ASSYSHGPLYGYT
j_gene: TRBJ1-6; v_gene: TRBV7-9; d_gene: -; CDR3aa: ASSNLHEGVDNSPLH
j_gene: TRBJ1-6; v_gene: TRBV7-3; d_gene: -; CDR3aa: ASSLERLGNSPLH
j_gene: TRBJ1-2; v_gene: TRBV2; d_gene: TRBD1; CDR3aa: ASSATGWRGYT
j_gene: TRBJ2-1; v_gene: TRBV7-8; d_gene: -; CDR3aa: ASSASWVPGDNEQF
j_gene: TRBJ2-1; v_gene: TRBV15; d_gene: TRBD2; CDR3aa: ATSRDTSGRDNEQF
j_gene: TRBJ1-3; v_gene: TRBV12-3/TRBV12-4; d_gene: -; CDR3aa: ASSLAGGAGNTIY
j_gene: TRBJ2-7; v_gene: TRBV6-5; d_gene: -; CDR3aa: ASSYRGAPYEQY
j_gene: TRBJ1-4; v_gene: TRBV7-2; d_gene: -; CDR3aa: ASSRTGLGEKLF
j_gene: TRBJ2-1; v_gene: TRBV6-2/TRBV6-3; d_gene: -; CDR3aa: ASSYEGEQF
j_gene: TRBJ2-2; v_gene: TRBV7-2; d_gene: -; CDR3aa: ASSWNTGELF
j_gene: TRBJ1-6; v_gene: TRBV7-3; d_gene: TRBD1; CDR3aa: ASSRDRVLSPLH
j_gene: TRBJ2-3; v_gene: TRBV6-1; d_gene: TRBD2; CDR3aa: ASSPTSGASTDTQY